The 2 T cell receptor beta chains below were found in one sample sequenced in a study of T cell responses to AZD1222 COVID-19 vaccine. Assay: immunoSEQ multiplex PCR; the TCRdb copy retains only in-frame clones and omits some. The sample consists of some 130,000 clones, around nine tenths of them appearing once. Here the sequenced sample was peripheral blood, taken on day 0 of AZD1222 vaccination. Source of these receptors: an adult in good health.

J is TRBJ1-5 and V is TRBV19, with 8 bases fitting TRBD1. Germline-derived CDR1 and CDR2 are LNHDA and SQIVND (reference sequence). V lost 6 bases to trimming and J lost 3 bases; unmatched junction nucleotides: 7. The CDR3 totals 15 residues. DNA of the CDR3: TGTGCCAGTAGCAGGACAGGGACTAACAATCAGCCCCAGCATTTT. Translated: CASSRTGTNNQPQHF. Full variable domain (rest looked up from reference TRBV19 and TRBJ1-5): DGGITQSPKYLFRKEGQNVTLSCEQNLNHDAMYWYRQDPGQGLRLIYYSQIVNDFQKGDIAEGYSVSREKKESFPLTVTSAQKNPTAFYLCASSRTGTNNQPQHFGDGTRLSIL.

The chain couples TRBV2 to TRBJ1-5; the match to TRBD1 covers 7 bases. From germline, CDR1 is SNHLY and CDR2 FYNNEI. This CDR3 spans 14 amino acids. Trimming at V came to 2 bases and at J to 4 bases, leaving 2 bases not matched to a gene. CDR3 bases: TGTGCCAGCAGTGAATTACAGGGGAATCAGCCCCAGCATTTT. Its protein is CASSELQGNQPQHF.